The rows below give T cell receptor beta chains drawn from one sample of a study of T cell responses to AZD1222 COVID-19 vaccine. TCRdb's table, derived via immunoSEQ multiplex PCR, lists solely in-frame clones and lacks some. The sample lists about 130,000 clones; approximately 86% were seen once. The material sequenced was peripheral blood, taken 28 days after the second AZD1222 dose. The receptors shown here come from an adult who received the AZD1222 COVID-19 vaccine. Both conserved end residues are part of each CDR3. Each record gives: J gene, clone size, V gene, CDR3 protein. Clone size is stated in some rows and not others, as once, few, many or a class when expanded.

TRBJ2-3 . TRBV24-1 CATSDPRGTDTQYF
TRBJ2-7 . TRBV27 CASSLSALLSSYEQYF
TRBJ1-5 once TRBV30 CAWSVRGFSNPQHF
TRBJ2-6 . TRBV2 CASRTGTGANVLTF
TRBJ2-3 . TRBV27 CASSDIGTDTQYF
TRBJ1-1 . TRBV24-1 CATSDGIGAFF
TRBJ1-3 . TRBV6-5 CASRGRTGSGNTIYF
TRBJ1-2 . TRBV7-8 CASLPGAHFYGYTF
TRBJ2-7 . TRBV27 CASSLSRGRHEQYF
TRBJ2-1 . TRBV5-6 CASSFLAGARNEQFF
TRBJ2-1 . TRBV6-5 CASRDTTGSWFF
TRBJ1-2 . TRBV2 CASSSQGDGYTF
TRBJ2-7 . TRBV18 CASSREGSEQYF
TRBJ2-5 . TRBV18 CASSPKEGGETQYF
TRBJ2-7 . TRBV12-3/TRBV12-4 CASSFGILREQYF
TRBJ1-1 . TRBV6-2/TRBV6-3 CASSQVNTEAFF
TRBJ1-2 . TRBV6-5 CASRQNYGYTF
TRBJ1-1 . TRBV7-8 CASSLLYRGSRPEAFF
TRBJ2-3 . TRBV6-6 CASCARETDTQYF
TRBJ2-3 . TRBV12-3/TRBV12-4 CASSLRATDTQYF
TRBJ2-2 . TRBV6-5 CASSLTGEVGELFF
TRBJ2-4 . TRBV6-6 CASSATRQMGNIQYF
TRBJ1-5 once TRBV19 CASSIGTGSGMGNQPQHF
TRBJ2-7 . TRBV6-2/TRBV6-3 CASSHQGYEQYF
TRBJ1-5 . TRBV7-9 CASSPEGGNQPQHF
TRBJ1-2 . TRBV6-5 CASSWGWNFGIYGYTF
TRBJ2-5 . TRBV6-5 CASSYGRGRETQYF
TRBJ2-3 . TRBV18 CASSRALGDRTDTQYF
TRBJ1-4 . TRBV3-1/TRBV3-2 CASSHDPPPGDEKLFF
TRBJ2-5 . TRBV5-1 CASSPGTGNQETQYF
TRBJ1-5 . TRBV18 CASSGQGASNQPQHF
TRBJ2-1 . TRBV10-3 CAIREQGAYNEQFF
TRBJ2-2 . TRBV7-8 CASSYVQGNTGELFF
TRBJ1-1 . TRBV7-9 CASLPSGRGVTEAFF
TRBJ1-1 . TRBV19 CASRDPRQGNAEAFF
TRBJ1-3 few TRBV7-6 CASSLDRAWDTIYF